The present TCR beta chain was sequenced within a study of cytomegalovirus exposure and HLA in healthy donors. PCR primers comprised 60 Vbeta and 13 Jbeta primers. TCRdb keeps only in-frame clones here, not all; method: immunoSEQ multiplex PCR. The data hold 150,000 to 200,000 clones, with approximately 83% observed a single time. Unmatched junction bases numbered 9, after V lost 1 base and J lost 9 bases. The CDR3 length is 16 residues. Germline values: CDR1 MGHRA, CDR2 YSYEKL. The chain uses TRBV4-1 and TRBJ2-1, with TRBD2 identical over 10 bases. The material sequenced was PBMCs. The sequence derives from a man aged 18 to 35 in good health and CMV-seropositive. The DNA of the CDR3 is TGCGCCAGCAGCCAAGTTGGTAGCGGGGGGTGGGGTGAGCAGTTCTTC. Protein sequence: CASSQVGSGGWGEQFF.